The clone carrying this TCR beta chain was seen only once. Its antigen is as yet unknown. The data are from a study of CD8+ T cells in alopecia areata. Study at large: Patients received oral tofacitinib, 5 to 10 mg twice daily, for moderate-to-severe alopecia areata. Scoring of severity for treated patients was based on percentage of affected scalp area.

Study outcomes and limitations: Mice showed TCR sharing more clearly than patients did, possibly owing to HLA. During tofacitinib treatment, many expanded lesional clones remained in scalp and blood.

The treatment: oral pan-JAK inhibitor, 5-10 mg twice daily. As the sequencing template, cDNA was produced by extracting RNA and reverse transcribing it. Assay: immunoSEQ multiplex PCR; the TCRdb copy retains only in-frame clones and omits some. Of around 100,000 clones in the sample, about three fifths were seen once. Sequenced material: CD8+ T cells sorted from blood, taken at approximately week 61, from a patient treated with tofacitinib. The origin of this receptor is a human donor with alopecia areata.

DNA for the CDR3: TGTGCCAGCAGCGTAGCCGAGGGCCTCTCCTACGAGCAGTACTTC. Encoded protein: CASSVAEGLSYEQYF. The chain has TRBV9 and TRBJ2-7; a possible D gene is TRBD2 (5 bases). The CDR3 sequence is 15 residues long. V was clipped by 0 bases and J by 0 bases, with 10 bases between them. Per the germline V gene, CDR1 is SGDLS and CDR2 is YYNGEE.